This TCR beta chain was sequenced in a study of shared T cell receptors in the human thymus. Method: immunoSEQ multiplex PCR; TCRdb's copy keeps in-frame clones and lacks some. The profile shows approximately 730,000 clones, over 75% of them singletons. The V gene's germline CDR1 is MRHNA and CDR2 SNTAGT. This CDR3 contains 18 residues. Trimming removed 5 bases from V and 4 bases from J; junction bases left unmatched: 14. These data were also reused for a study on human thymus T cells. Per that paper: The thymus was resected at corrective cardiac surgery. The related literature has documented a marked overlap of thymic repertoires among unrelated individuals.

This sequence was found in a girl in the first two years of life with a congenital heart defect. V gene TRBV6-4 combines with J gene TRBJ1-1, with 12 bases fitting TRBD1. The source material was thymocytes. The CDR3: CASSPASGTGGRGTEAFF. The CDR3 coding sequence is TGTGCCAGCAGTCCCGCTTCCGGGACAGGGGGCCGGGGCACTGAAGCTTTCTTT.